These 19 T cell receptor beta chains share one sample of origin, sequenced in a study of early stage breast cancer tumors. The table came from immunoSEQ multiplex PCR; TCRdb's copy has only in-frame clones and leaves some out. The data hold 40,000 to 60,000 clones, with around four fifths observed a single time. Sequencing was carried out using blood. The receptors come from a person in their 40s with breast cancer.

The J gene is TRBJ2-7, the V gene TRBV30; the match to TRBD1 covers 10 bases. Trimming cost V 5 bases and J 3 bases; bases outside gene matches: 7. This CDR3 is 14 amino acids long. CDR1 GTSNPN and CDR2 SVGIG come from the germline V gene (reference sequence). The CDR3 DNA reads as TGTGCCTGGTCTTCGGGACAGGGGATCTACGAGCAGTACTTC. It codes for CAWSSGQGIYEQYF.

The chain employs TRBV10-1 and TRBJ1-1; D not resolved. The germline gives CDR1 WNHNN, CDR2 SYGVQD (reference sequence). The CDR3 covers 14 residues. Between the trimmed V and J ends, which lost 8 bases and 5 bases, there was a span of 18 bases. DNA of the CDR3: TGCGCCAGCCGGGCAGGTCAATTGGGGACTGAAGCTTTCTTT. Its translation is CASRAGQLGTEAFF.

The chain uses TRBV6-1 and TRBJ2-2; TRBD1 might be the D (6 bases). Trimming took 2 bases from V and 4 from J, leaving 8 bases between them. Germline V gene lookup returns CDR1 MNHNS and CDR2 SASEGT. The CDR3 runs 14 residues. CDR3 DNA: TGTGCCAGCAGTGAAATAGGGGGCACCGGGGAGCTGTTTTTT. It is translated as CASSEIGGTGELFF.

The rearrangement joins TRBV11-2 to TRBJ2-7, with D uncertain. V shed 1 base and J shed 7 bases, with 11 bases lying between them. The germline V gene encodes CDR1 SGHAT and CDR2 FQNNGV. This CDR3 region has 13 residues. The CDR3 nucleotides read TGTGCCAGCAGCTTAGTTACCCTGGGTGAGCAGTACTTC. Translation gives CASSLVTLGEQYF. The full variable domain, completed using reference TRBV11-2 and TRBJ2-7, is EAGVAQSPRYKIIEKRQSVAFWCNPISGHATLYWYQQILGQGPKLLIQFQNNGVVDDSQLPKDRFSAERLKGVDSTLKIQPAKLEDSAVYLCASSLVTLGEQYFGPGTRLTVT.

The chain recombines TRBV21-1 with TRBJ2-1; TRBD1, as called in the table, went unchecked against the DNA. TRBV21-1 is labeled a pseudogene. The CDR3 runs to 16 residues. The CDR3 region is CASSMGTEHPYNEQFF. CDR3 nucleotides: TGTGCCAGCAGCATGGGTACAGAGCATCCCTACAATGAGCAGTTCTTC.

This sequence joins TRBV6-6 and TRBJ1-2; 8 nucleotides line up with TRBD1. In germline, CDR1 is MNHNY, CDR2 SVGAGI (reference sequence). CDR3 length equals 13 residues. Losses at the gene ends were 6 bases for V and 7 bases for J; bases not matched to a gene: 7. CDR3 amino acids: CASSDQGAIGYTF. The DNA of the CDR3 is TGTGCCAGCAGCGACCAGGGGGCGATTGGCTACACCTTC.

The chain links TRBV5-1 to TRBJ2-7; TRBD1 aligns across 9 bases. There are 16 residues in the CDR3. V lost 0 bases and J lost 5; bases outside the gene matches: 9. Germline lookup yields CDR1 SGHRS and CDR2 YFSETQ. The CDR3 loop reads CASSLAEGTGRDEQYF. The DNA for the CDR3 is TGCGCCAGCAGCTTGGCCGAAGGGACAGGGAGGGACGAGCAGTACTTC.

V is TRBV15 and J is TRBJ2-7; D is undetermined. Per germline, CDR1 LNHNV and CDR2 YYDKDF (reference sequence). V was clipped by 3 bases and J by 3 bases, with 15 bases between them. The CDR3 length is 15 residues. CDR3 protein: CATSRGNSFRYEQYF. DNA of the CDR3: TGTGCCACCAGCAGGGGGAACTCCTTCCGCTACGAGCAGTACTTC. The whole variable domain, filled in from reference TRBV15 and TRBJ2-7, reads DAMVIQNPRYQVTQFGKPVTLSCSQTLNHNVMYWYQQKSSQAPKLLFHYYDKDFNNEADTPDNFQSRRPNTSFCFLDIRSPGLGDTAMYLCATSRGNSFRYEQYFGPGTRLTVT.

The V call is TRBV5-5, the J call TRBJ2-5; maybe TRBD2 (5 bases). The germline gives CDR1 SGHKS, CDR2 YYEKEE (reference sequence). V lost 4 bases to trimming and J lost 1 base, with 14 bases between them. The CDR3 is 15 residues long. CDR3 sequence: CASSGETGLQETQYF. CDR3 nucleotides: TGTGCCAGCAGCGGGGAGACTGGACTCCAAGAGACCCAGTACTTC.

The chain links TRBV18 to TRBJ2-5, with TRBD2 identical over 13 bases. The ends lost 5 bases at V and 5 bases at J; junction bases unmatched: 8. The CDR3 covers 16 residues. Germline CDR1 KGHSH, CDR2 LQKENI. CDR3 region: CASSSGLAGASETQYF. In nucleotides, the CDR3 is TGTGCCAGCTCATCCGGACTAGCGGGAGCTTCGGAGACCCAGTACTTC.

The V and J genes are TRBV20-1 and TRBJ2-7, with unresolved D. Trimming pared 5 bases from V and 4 bases from J, leaving 9 bases between. From germline, CDR1 is DFQATT and CDR2 SNEGSKA (reference sequence). This CDR3 has 11 residues. DNA of the CDR3: TGCAGTGCTTTGGACCAATACGAGCAGTACTTC. This codes for CSALDQYEQYF.

This clone was recorded a few times. This rearrangement joins TRBV18 to TRBJ1-1; D call uncertain. Trimming took 3 bases from V and 0 from J, leaving 8 bases between them. CDR3 length: 14 residues. Germline CDR1 is KGHSH and CDR2 is LQKENI. The CDR3 is CASSPGAVNTEAFF. The CDR3 DNA sequence: TGTGCCAGCTCACCCGGAGCAGTGAACACTGAAGCTTTCTTT.

The rearrangement uses TRBV10-2 and TRBJ2-6; possible D gene TRBD2, 7 bases. Germline CDR1 is WSHSY and CDR2 is SAAADI. V was cut by 2 bases and J by 4 bases, with 12 bases left in between. The CDR3 totals 16 residues. This CDR3 reads CASSERGGAGANVLTF. The CDR3 nucleotides read TGCGCCAGCAGTGAGCGTGGGGGGGCCGGGGCCAACGTCCTGACTTTC.

The chain uses TRBV5-5 and TRBJ1-5; 10 bases are a match to TRBD1. V dropped 4 bases and J dropped 6; count of bases not matched to a gene: 7. Germline V gene lookup returns CDR1 SGHKS and CDR2 YYEKEE (reference sequence). There are 15 residues in the CDR3. This CDR3 is CASSLPGTGVQPQHF. The CDR3 DNA follows: TGTGCCAGCAGCCTACCTGGGACAGGGGTTCAGCCCCAGCATTTT.

The genes are TRBV27 and TRBJ2-7, with 7 bases identical to TRBD2. The V and J ends lost 4 bases and 4 bases, in that order; junction bases with no gene match: 13. The CDR3 has 16 residues. Per the germline V gene, CDR1 is MNHEY and CDR2 is SMNVEV (reference sequence). CDR3 protein: CASSSNLAASAYEQYF. Here the CDR3 DNA reads TGTGCCAGCAGTTCTAACCTAGCGGCCTCGGCGTACGAGCAGTACTTC.

The chain has TRBV21-1 and TRBJ2-3; the D segment call TRBD1 is taken from the table without a DNA check. TRBV21-1 is a pseudogene segment. CDR3 length: 16 amino acids. CDR3 coding DNA: TGTGCCAGCAGCATCCGGACAAGTGGGGCCCCAGATACGCAGTATTTT. It translates to CASSIRTSGAPDTQYF.

This chain connects TRBV28 to TRBJ1-2; 8 bases line up with TRBD1. The CDR3 consists of 13 residues. Losses at the gene ends were 5 bases for V and 7 bases for J; bases not matched to a gene: 6. Germline CDR1 and CDR2: MDHEN and SYDVKM. The CDR3 spells CASSNTGGVGYTF. CDR3 DNA sequence: TGTGCCAGCAGTAACACAGGGGGAGTTGGCTACACCTTC.

The chain has TRBV6-5 and TRBJ1-2, with 7 nucleotides matching TRBD1. V trimming: 2 bases; J trimming: 4 bases; junction bases outside the gene matches: 4. Per the germline V gene, CDR1 is MNHEY and CDR2 is SVGAGI. The CDR3 has 14 residues. CDR3 residues: CASSYGDSSYGYTF. The CDR3 DNA sequence: TGTGCCAGCAGTTACGGGGACAGTTCCTATGGCTACACCTTC.

V and J are TRBV5-4 and TRBJ1-1; D gene uncertain. Germline V gene data show CDR1 as SGHNT and CDR2 as YYREEE (reference sequence). CDR3 size: 14 residues. Trimming left V 0 bases short and J 10 bases short, with 16 bases between. This chain's CDR3 is CASSLDRTILVAFF. The DNA for the CDR3 is TGTGCCAGCAGCTTGGATAGGACCATTCTAGTAGCTTTCTTT. The whole variable domain, filled in from reference TRBV5-4 and TRBJ1-1, reads ETGVTQSPTHLIKTRGQQVTLRCSSQSGHNTVSWYQQALGQGPQFIFQYYREEENGRGNFPPRFSGLQFPNYSSELNVNALELDDSALYLCASSLDRTILVAFFGQGTRLTVV.